The clone carrying this TCR beta chain showed up many times. The data stem from a study of human T cells and chemical hapten exposure. CDR1 is GTSNPN, CDR2 SVGIG, per germline (reference sequence). This CDR3 contains 14 residues. The ends lost 6 bases at V and 7 bases at J; junction bases unmatched: 11. Time point given: patch test 3, about 24 weeks after DPC sensitization. Treatment described: therapeutic diphenylcyclopropenone sensitization with weekly scalp DPC. Total RNA was isolated from unfractionated whole blood. Suited to DPC and affected by alopecia, the donors ranged from 18 to 70 years old. TCRdb re-derived calls from the RACE reads in MiXCR, one entry per CDR3 protein. This sample yields almost 40,000 distinct CDR3 sequences, of which over 7.5% are seen a single time; 26% belongs to the top ten.

The TCR was taken from a man aged 45 to 65 with alopecia areata. Some clones in this sample may be carry-over from other donors' samples. The material was whole blood, obtained in connection with sensitization to the hapten diphenylcyclopropenone (DPC). The J gene is TRBJ2-1, the V gene TRBV30; the match to TRBD2 covers 8 bases. The CDR3 region is CACISGKSENEQFF. The CDR3, as DNA: TGTGCCTGCATTAGCGGGAAAAGCGAGAATGAGCAGTTCTTC.